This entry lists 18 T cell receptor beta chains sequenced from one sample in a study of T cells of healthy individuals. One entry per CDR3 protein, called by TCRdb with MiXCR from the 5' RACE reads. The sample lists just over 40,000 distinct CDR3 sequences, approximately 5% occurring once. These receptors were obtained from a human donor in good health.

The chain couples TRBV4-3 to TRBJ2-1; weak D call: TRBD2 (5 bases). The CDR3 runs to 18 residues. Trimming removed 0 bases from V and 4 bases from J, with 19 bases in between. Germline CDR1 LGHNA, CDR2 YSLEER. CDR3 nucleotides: TGCGCCAGCAGCCAAGAATCGGAGTATGGAGGAGGATACAATGAGCAGTTCTTC. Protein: CASSQESEYGGGYNEQFF.

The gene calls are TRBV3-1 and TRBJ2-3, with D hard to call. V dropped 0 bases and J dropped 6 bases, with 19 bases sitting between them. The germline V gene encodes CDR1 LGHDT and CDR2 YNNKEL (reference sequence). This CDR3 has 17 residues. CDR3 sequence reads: CASSQDLMPACWDTQYF. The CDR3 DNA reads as TGTGCCAGCAGCCAAGATCTGATGCCGGCCTGTTGGGATACGCAGTATTTT.

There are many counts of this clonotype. CDR3 in amino acids: CSVAGSYQETQYF. The CDR3 DNA sequence: TGCAGCGTGGCCGGTTCGTACCAAGAGACCCAGTACTTC. The chain couples TRBV29-1 to TRBJ2-5; D is unresolved. Trimming removed 6 bases from V and 0 bases from J, with 11 bases in between. Germline CDR1 reads SQVTM; CDR2 reads ANQGSEA. This CDR3 comprises 13 residues.

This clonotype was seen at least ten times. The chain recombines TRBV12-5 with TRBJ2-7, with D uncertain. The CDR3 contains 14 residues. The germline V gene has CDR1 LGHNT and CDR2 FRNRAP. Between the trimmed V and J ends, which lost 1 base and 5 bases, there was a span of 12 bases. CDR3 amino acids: CASGLDLAADEQYF. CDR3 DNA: TGTGCTAGTGGTTTGGACTTGGCTGCTGACGAGCAGTACTTC.

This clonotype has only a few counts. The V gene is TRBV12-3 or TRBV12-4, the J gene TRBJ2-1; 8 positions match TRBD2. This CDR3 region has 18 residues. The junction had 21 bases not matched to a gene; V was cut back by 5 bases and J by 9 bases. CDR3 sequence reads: CASSRGGEPGLVLGEQFF. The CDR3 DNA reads TGTGCCAGCAGTCGTGGGGGGGAGCCGGGACTAGTTCTAGGTGAGCAGTTCTTC.

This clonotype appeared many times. In nucleotides, the CDR3 is TGCGCCAGCAGTGAGTCCCAGGGCTGGGTGTACGAGCAGTACTTC. Translating gives CASSESQGWVYEQYF. The chain combines TRBV10-2 with TRBJ2-7; tentatively, D is TRBD1 (5 bases). V shed 0 bases and J shed 4 bases, with 13 bases lying between them. The CDR3 is 15 amino acids. Germline lookup yields CDR1 WSHSY and CDR2 SAAADI.

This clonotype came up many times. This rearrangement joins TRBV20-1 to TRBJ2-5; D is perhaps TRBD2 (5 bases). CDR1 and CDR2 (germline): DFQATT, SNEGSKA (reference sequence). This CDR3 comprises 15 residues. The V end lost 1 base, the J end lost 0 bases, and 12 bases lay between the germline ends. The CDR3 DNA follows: TGCAGTGCTAGAGTTGCTAGCTGGTACCAAGAGACCCAGTACTTC. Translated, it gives CSARVASWYQETQYF.

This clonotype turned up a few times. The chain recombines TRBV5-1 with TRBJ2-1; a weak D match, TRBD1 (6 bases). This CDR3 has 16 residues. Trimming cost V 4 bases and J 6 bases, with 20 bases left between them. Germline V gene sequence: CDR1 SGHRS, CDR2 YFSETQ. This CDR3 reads CASSLGIYRAGNEQFF. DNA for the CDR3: TGCGCCAGCAGCCTGGGGATTTACAGGGCTGGCAATGAGCAGTTCTTC.

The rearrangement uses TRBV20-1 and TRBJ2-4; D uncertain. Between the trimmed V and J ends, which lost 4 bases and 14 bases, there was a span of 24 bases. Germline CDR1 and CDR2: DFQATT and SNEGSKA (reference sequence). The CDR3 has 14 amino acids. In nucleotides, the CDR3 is TGCAGTGCTAATATTCTGGCAGACCCGGATTCGAAGTACTTC. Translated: CSANILADPDSKYF.

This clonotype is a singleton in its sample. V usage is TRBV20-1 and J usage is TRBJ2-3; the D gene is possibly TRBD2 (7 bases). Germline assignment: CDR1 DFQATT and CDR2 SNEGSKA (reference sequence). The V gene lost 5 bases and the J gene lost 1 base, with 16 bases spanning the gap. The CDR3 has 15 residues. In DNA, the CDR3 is TGCAGTGCTCCCGGTTCGCGGGGGCGCACAGATACGCAGTATTTT. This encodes CSAPGSRGRTDTQYF.

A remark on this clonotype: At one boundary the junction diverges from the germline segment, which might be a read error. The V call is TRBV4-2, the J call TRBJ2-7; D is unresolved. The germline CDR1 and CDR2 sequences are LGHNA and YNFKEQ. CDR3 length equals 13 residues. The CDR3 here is CASSQDLWFARNF. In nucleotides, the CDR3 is TGTGCCAGCAGCCAAGATCTCTGGTTCGCCAGGAACTTC.

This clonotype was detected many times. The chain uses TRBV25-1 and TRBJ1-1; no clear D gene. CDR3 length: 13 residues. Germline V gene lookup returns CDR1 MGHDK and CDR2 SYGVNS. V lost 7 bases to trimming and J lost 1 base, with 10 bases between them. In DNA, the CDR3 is TGTGCCAGCACCCAAGCGGGGAACACTGAAGCTTTCTTT. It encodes CASTQAGNTEAFF.

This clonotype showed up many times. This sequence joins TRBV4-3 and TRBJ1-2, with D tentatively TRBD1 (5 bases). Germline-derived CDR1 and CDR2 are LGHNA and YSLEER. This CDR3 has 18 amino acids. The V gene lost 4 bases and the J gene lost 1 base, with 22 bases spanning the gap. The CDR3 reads CASSRQDPRAGINYGYTF. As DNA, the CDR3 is TGCGCCAGCAGCCGACAAGACCCAAGAGCAGGGATTAACTATGGCTACACCTTC.

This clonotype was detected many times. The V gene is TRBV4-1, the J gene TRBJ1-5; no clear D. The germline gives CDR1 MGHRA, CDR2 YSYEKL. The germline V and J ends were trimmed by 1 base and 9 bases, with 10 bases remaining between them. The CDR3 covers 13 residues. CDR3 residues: CASSQVGSRPQHF. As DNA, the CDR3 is TGCGCCAGCAGCCAAGTGGGGAGCCGGCCCCAGCATTTT.

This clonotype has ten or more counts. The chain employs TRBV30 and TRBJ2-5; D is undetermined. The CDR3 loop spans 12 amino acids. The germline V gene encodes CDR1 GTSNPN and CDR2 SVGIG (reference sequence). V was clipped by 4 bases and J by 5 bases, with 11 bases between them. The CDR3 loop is CAWTDDMETQYF. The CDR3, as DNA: TGTGCCTGGACAGACGACATGGAGACCCAGTACTTC.

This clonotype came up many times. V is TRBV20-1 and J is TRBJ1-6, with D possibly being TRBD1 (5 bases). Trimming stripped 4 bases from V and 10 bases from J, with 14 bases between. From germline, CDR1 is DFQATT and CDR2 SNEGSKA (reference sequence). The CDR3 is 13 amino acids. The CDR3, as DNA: TGCAGTGCTACCCCAATCCAGGGATCACCCCTCCACTTT. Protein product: CSATPIQGSPLHF.

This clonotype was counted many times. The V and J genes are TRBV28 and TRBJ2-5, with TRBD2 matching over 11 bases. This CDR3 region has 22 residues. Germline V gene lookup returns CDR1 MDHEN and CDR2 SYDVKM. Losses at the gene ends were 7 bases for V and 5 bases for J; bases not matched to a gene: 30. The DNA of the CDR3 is TGTGCCAGCACCCCCCATGGGGTCGGGGGCCGTAGACTAGCGGGGTCAGGGGAGACCCAGTACTTC. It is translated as CASTPHGVGGRRLAGSGETQYF.

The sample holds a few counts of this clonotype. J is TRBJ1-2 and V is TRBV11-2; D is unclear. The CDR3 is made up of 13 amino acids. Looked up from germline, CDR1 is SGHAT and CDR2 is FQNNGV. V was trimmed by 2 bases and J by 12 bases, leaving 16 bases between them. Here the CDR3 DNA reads TGTGCCAGCAGCTTATCTTCCGGGCCAGTCGACACCTTC. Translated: CASSLSSGPVDTF.